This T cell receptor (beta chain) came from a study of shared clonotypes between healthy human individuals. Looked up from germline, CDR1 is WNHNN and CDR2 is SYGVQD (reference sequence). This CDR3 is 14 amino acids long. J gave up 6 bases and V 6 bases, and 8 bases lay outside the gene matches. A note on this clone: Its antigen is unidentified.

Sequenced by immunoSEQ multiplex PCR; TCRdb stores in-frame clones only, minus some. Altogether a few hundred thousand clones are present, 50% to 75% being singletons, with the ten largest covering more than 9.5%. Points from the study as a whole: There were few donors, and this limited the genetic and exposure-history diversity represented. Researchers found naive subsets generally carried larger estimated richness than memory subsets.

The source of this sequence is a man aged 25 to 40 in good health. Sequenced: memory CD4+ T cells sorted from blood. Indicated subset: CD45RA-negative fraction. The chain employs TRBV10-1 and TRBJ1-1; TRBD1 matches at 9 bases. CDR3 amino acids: CASSRDRVMPEAFF. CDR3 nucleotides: TGCGCCAGCAGCCGGGACAGGGTGATGCCTGAAGCTTTCTTT.